Listed below are T cell receptor beta chains from one sample, sequenced in a study of T cells in Graves' hyperthyroidism and ophthalmopathy. From the multiplex PCR reads, TCRdb called clonotypes with MiXCR, one entry per CDR3 protein. The repertoire holds approximately 510,000 distinct CDR3 sequences, less than 25% seen once, with approximately 25% in the top ten. Sample: blood. All receptors derive from a man aged 18-30 years with Graves' hyperthyroidism. The CDR3 runs from the conserved cysteine through the conserved F or W. A D gene is named only where the DNA matches it firmly. Clone size appears in some rows only: once, few, many, or a class for an expanded clone.

V	size	J	D	CDR3	DNA
TRBV7-8	NA	TRBJ2-5	NA	CASSLAFAETQYF	TGTGCCAGCAGCTTAGCGTTCGCAGAGACCCAGTACTTC
TRBV12-3/TRBV12-4	many	TRBJ1-1	NA	CASTTQLTEAFF	TGTGCCAGCACGACACAGCTCACTGAAGCTTTCTTT
TRBV6-1	many	TRBJ1-2	TRBD1	CASTFPGQGARGYTF	TGTGCCAGCACCTTTCCGGGACAGGGGGCGAGGGGCTACACCTTC
TRBV28	NA	TRBJ1-2	TRBD1	CASSYDRAHIWIYYGYTF	TGTGCCAGCAGTTATGACAGGGCCCATATTTGGATTTACTATGGCTACACCTTC
TRBV28	many	TRBJ2-5	NA	CASSSQYFQETQYF	TGTGCCAGCAGCTCGCAGTATTTCCAAGAGACCCAGTACTTC
TRBV12-3/TRBV12-4	many	TRBJ2-2	NA	CASSSWSVEAGELFF	TGTGCCAGCAGTTCCTGGTCGGTAGAGGCCGGGGAGCTGTTTTTT
TRBV30	few	TRBJ1-1	NA	CAWSSRGNTEAFF	TGTGCCTGGAGCTCTAGAGGGAACACTGAAGCTTTCTTT
TRBV4-1	NA	TRBJ2-7	TRBD2	CASSRGTSGGVYEQYF	TGCGCCAGCAGCCGAGGGACTAGCGGGGGGGTATACGAGCAGTACTTC
TRBV6-1	NA	TRBJ2-7	NA	CASSERGGEQYF	TGTGCCAGCAGTGAGAGGGGGGGCGAGCAGTACTTC
TRBV28	many	TRBJ1-2	NA	CASSFPVPGGYTF	TGTGCCAGCAGTTTCCCGGTCCCGGGGGGCTACACCTTC
TRBV6-2/TRBV6-3	NA	TRBJ1-5	TRBD1	CAYKGLDRGLDSNQPQHF	TGTGCCTACAAGGGGCTGGACAGGGGGCTTGATAGCAATCAGCCCCAGCATTTT
TRBV12-3/TRBV12-4	NA	TRBJ2-4	NA	CASRQKSKNIQYF	TGTGCCAGTCGACAGAAGAGTAAAAACATTCAGTACTTC
TRBV2	few	TRBJ2-7	NA	CASSDGERVSYEQYF	TGTGCCAGCAGTGATGGAGAGCGGGTCTCCTACGAGCAGTACTTC
TRBV12-5	NA	TRBJ2-5	TRBD2	CASGLVPSGSVGETQYF	TGTGCTAGTGGTTTGGTCCCCAGCGGGAGTGTTGGAGAGACCCAGTACTTC
TRBV7-2	many	TRBJ2-5	NA	CASSLSPGRGETQYF	TGTGCCAGCAGCTTAAGTCCGGGTAGGGGAGAGACCCAGTACTTC
TRBV6-5	many	TRBJ1-2	NA	CASSYSQGAGGYTF	TGTGCCAGCAGTTACTCGCAGGGAGCGGGTGGCTACACCTTC